This TCR beta chain comes out of a study of human T cells and chemical hapten exposure. The study's findings and limits: The study found that DPC sensitization did not change TCRs above 1 in 1000 frequency.

Via MiXCR, TCRdb re-called the RACE reads, giving one row per CDR3 protein. Counted here are 130,000 or so distinct CDR3 sequences, about 9% occurring once; the ten biggest clones make up roughly 1.6%. CDR3 size: 16 residues. The V end was cut by 4 bases, the J end by 5 bases, with 18 bases between. This clonotype was picked up a small number of times. What it recognizes is unknown. Regarding time point: healthy volunteer bleed at 2 weeks. Before extraction, the whole blood was not fractionated, and total RNA was taken from it. The J gene is TRBJ2-1, the V gene TRBV12-3 or TRBV12-4; either TRBD1 or TRBD2 may fit D (6 bases each). The receptor was derived from a male donor in good health. Some clones in this sample may be carry-over from other donors' samples. Material: whole blood. CDR3 coding DNA: TGTGCCAGCAGTTCCGATGACGGGGGACAAGACAATGAGCAGTTCTTC. This sequence encodes CASSSDDGGQDNEQFF.